One and the same sample provided the 9 T cell receptor beta chains below, sequenced in a study of T-cell memory formation after mild COVID-19. TCRdb used MiXCR to reprocess the 5' RACE reads, holding one entry per CDR3 protein. This sample has roughly 160,000 distinct CDR3 sequences, with approximately 12% found just once. The specimen was PBMCs or a T cell subset sorted from them (not recorded which). The receptors were gathered from a young man who had mild COVID-19 (a few samples of this study predate the infection). Cell type and time point are not known.

This sequence joins TRBV7-9 and TRBJ2-3; unclear D gene. Germline assignment: CDR1 SEHNR and CDR2 FQNEAQ (reference sequence). CDR3 size: 16 residues. Trimming pared 3 bases from V and 0 bases from J, leaving 13 bases between. The CDR3 is CASSFYLTSSTDTQYF. For the CDR3, the DNA is TGTGCCAGCAGCTTTTATCTTACATCCAGCACAGATACGCAGTATTTT.

The chain uses TRBV7-9 and TRBJ2-3; D unresolved. This CDR3 has 12 amino acids. Germline V lookup: CDR1 SEHNR, CDR2 FQNEAQ (reference sequence). Trimming took off 6 bases at V and 6 bases at J, with 10 bases between the two ends. In DNA form, the CDR3 reads TGTGCCAGCAGGCGGACGGTTGATACGCAGTATTTT. Translation gives CASRRTVDTQYF.

This clonotype was detected only a few times. V is TRBV7-8 and J is TRBJ1-1, with 7 bases that match TRBD1. The CDR3 runs to 13 residues. The germline gives CDR1 SGHVS, CDR2 FQNEAQ. V lost 4 bases and J lost 10; bases outside the gene matches: 9. The CDR3 coding sequence is TGTGCCAGCAGCTCCATCTCCAGGGACAGAGCTTTCTTT. Protein product: CASSSISRDRAFF.

This clonotype was detected ten times or more. This chain links TRBV12-3 or TRBV12-4 with TRBJ1-2, with unresolved D. The CDR3 contains 15 residues. Trimming shortened V by 6 bases and J by 4 bases, and 18 bases separated the two germline ends. The CDR3 nucleotides are TGTGCCAGCAGCCCCCAACGGGCGGGTGCCTATGGCTACACCTTC. Translation: CASSPQRAGAYGYTF.

CDR3 in amino acids: CAWDPGQGYYEQYF. CDR3 DNA sequence: TGTGCCTGGGACCCGGGACAGGGGTACTACGAGCAGTACTTC. The J gene is TRBJ2-7, the V gene TRBV30; 10 bases are a match to TRBD1. With 5 bases clipped from V and 3 bases from J, the junction kept 7 bases outside the gene matches. In germline, CDR1 is GTSNPN, CDR2 SVGIG (reference sequence). The CDR3 extends over 14 amino acids.

This clonotype was detected ten times or more. This chain uses TRBV7-2 with TRBJ1-4, with D tentatively TRBD1 (6 bases). CDR3 length: 14 residues. Germline loops: CDR1 SGHTA, CDR2 FQGNSA. Deletions cut 5 bases from V and 5 bases from J, with 12 bases between. CDR3: CASSPDRRNEKLFF. As DNA, the CDR3 is TGTGCCAGCAGCCCCGACAGGCGAAATGAAAAACTGTTTTTT.

This clonotype turned up a few times. The chain combines TRBV20-1 with TRBJ1-1; D possibly corresponds to TRBD1 (5 bases). The ends were cut back, 6 bases at V and 4 bases at J, with 15 bases in the middle. CDR1 and CDR2 from the germline V gene are DFQATT and SNEGSKA (reference sequence). The CDR3 covers 13 residues. The CDR3 nucleotides read TGCAGTGCGCAACCGCAGGGAGGCACTGAAGCTTTCTTT. Its protein product is CSAQPQGGTEAFF.

The V gene is TRBV7-2, the J gene TRBJ1-1; 10 nucleotides agree with TRBD1. With 4 bases clipped from V and 6 bases from J, the junction kept 5 bases outside the gene matches. The germline V gene encodes CDR1 SGHTA and CDR2 FQGNSA. CDR3 length: 14 amino acids. CDR3 in DNA: TGTGCCAGCAGCTACACGACAGGGGGCCCTGAAGCTTTCTTT. Translating it yields CASSYTTGGPEAFF. The whole variable domain, filled in from reference TRBV7-2 and TRBJ1-1, reads GAGVSQSPSNKVTEKGKDVELRCDPISGHTALYWYRQSLGQGLEFLIYFQGNSAPDKSGLPSDRFSAERTGGSVSTLTIQRTQQEDSAVYLCASSYTTGGPEAFFGQGTRLTVV.

The chain carries TRBV20-1 and TRBJ2-3, with 9 bases lining up with TRBD2. V dropped 2 bases and J dropped 2; count of bases not matched to a gene: 8. CDR1 is DFQATT and CDR2 is SNEGSKA in the germline V gene (reference sequence). The CDR3 sequence is 16 residues long. The CDR3 DNA reads as TGCAGTGCTAGACCGCCGATAGCGGGGGACACAGATACGCAGTATTTT. Translating it yields CSARPPIAGDTDTQYF.